The T cell receptor beta chain under discussion was sequenced for a study of blood T cells in healthy people across ages. This clonotype was recorded a few times. With a J-beta primer mix and a sample-barcoded 5' primer, a second PCR ran roughly 6 to 11 cycles. MiXCR, run by TCRdb on the 5' RACE reads, gives a single entry per CDR3 protein. The data hold hundreds of thousands of distinct CDR3 sequences, with approximately 21% observed a single time. The CDR3 sequence is 12 residues long. The ends lost 10 bases at V and 3 bases at J; junction bases unmatched: 3. The origin of this receptor is a man between 65 and 85 years old in good health. This chain uses TRBV12-3 or TRBV12-4 with TRBJ1-1; 9 nucleotides line up with TRBD1. The sample consisted of blood. The CDR3 DNA is TGTGCCACCAGGACAGGGGACACTGAAGCTTTCTTT. This gives the protein CATRTGDTEAFF.